This is a list of T cell receptor beta chains from one sample in a study of cytomegalovirus exposure and HLA in healthy donors. Method: immunoSEQ multiplex PCR; TCRdb's copy keeps in-frame clones and lacks some. The data show roughly 90,000 clones, approximately 93% seen once. The specimen was PBMCs. These receptors all come from a woman under 40 in good health and CMV-seropositive. CDR3s include the opening cysteine and the closing phenylalanine or tryptophan. A clone size is listed for some rows: how often the clone was seen (once, few, many), or a class if it is expanded.

clone_size	v_call	j_call	cdr3_length	cdr3_aa
-	TRBV7-3	TRBJ2-3	16	CASSLLGAGGTDTQYF
-	TRBV7-9	TRBJ2-3	17	CASSHQLGGRVTDTQYF
once	TRBV7-2	TRBJ1-2	16	CASSLARDRGRNGYTF
once	TRBV19	TRBJ2-1	10	CATGHNEQFF
-	TRBV21-1	TRBJ2-7	12	CASSGTVYEQYF
-	TRBV11-3	TRBJ2-5	15	CASITGVAFQETQYF
-	TRBV30	TRBJ1-2	15	CAWSLPGQGARGYTF
-	TRBV19	TRBJ2-7	14	CASGPWGGSDEQYF
-	TRBV28	TRBJ1-4	15	CASSLGGILSEKLFF
-	TRBV25-1	TRBJ2-7	12	CASRTGAYEQYF
-	TRBV30	TRBJ2-3	14	CAWSVLAGGDTQYF
-	TRBV18	TRBJ1-1	14	CASSRTGFNTEAFF
-	TRBV11-2	TRBJ2-1	16	CASSLVTSGFRDEQFF
-	TRBV28	TRBJ2-7	15	CASSFRTSGSGEQYF
-	TRBV27	TRBJ2-2	14	CASSLEFYGGELFF
-	TRBV6-5	TRBJ2-3	14	CASSYSTGRGTQYF
-	TRBV10-3	TRBJ1-1	14	CATSVGRSNTEAFF
once	TRBV15	TRBJ1-3	15	CATRVQGSVGNTIYF
-	TRBV5-1	TRBJ2-3	14	CASSLVAGTDTQYF
-	TRBV19	TRBJ1-5	16	CASSIEGRGNDQPQHF
-	TRBV28	TRBJ1-2	14	CASSLWLGRAGYTF
-	TRBV4-3	TRBJ2-1	16	CASSQAPTKGDNEQFF
-	TRBV6-5	TRBJ2-7	14	CASSYSAGAYEQYF
once	TRBV18	TRBJ1-1	15	CASSPSDSGNTEAFF
-	TRBV28	TRBJ1-2	13	CASSAQGAAGYTF
-	TRBV10-3	TRBJ2-3	17	CAISLARTSGTEDTQYF
-	TRBV6-6	TRBJ1-3	15	CASSYTQAVGNTIYF
once	TRBV14	TRBJ2-3	14	CASSWDRGTDTQYF
-	TRBV6-5	TRBJ2-5	15	CASSPGLAGGETQYF
-	TRBV6-1	TRBJ2-7	14	CASRVQSSLYEQYF
-	TRBV18	TRBJ1-1	17	CASSPPQGAGSNTEAFF
-	TRBV5-6	TRBJ2-7	15	CASSLATGYNYEQYF